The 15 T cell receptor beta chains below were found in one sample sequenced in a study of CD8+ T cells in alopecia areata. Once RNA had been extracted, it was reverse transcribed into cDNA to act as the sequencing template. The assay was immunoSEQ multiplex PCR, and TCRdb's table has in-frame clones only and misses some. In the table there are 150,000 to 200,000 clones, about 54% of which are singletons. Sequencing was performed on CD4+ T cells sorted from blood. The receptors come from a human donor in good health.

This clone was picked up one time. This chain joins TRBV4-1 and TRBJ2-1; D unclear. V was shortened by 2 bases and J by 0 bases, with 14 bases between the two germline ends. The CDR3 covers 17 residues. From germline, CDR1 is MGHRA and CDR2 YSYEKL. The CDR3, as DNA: TGCGCCAGCAGCCAATCGCGGCTCGGATTCTCCTACAATGAGCAGTTCTTC. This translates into CASSQSRLGFSYNEQFF.

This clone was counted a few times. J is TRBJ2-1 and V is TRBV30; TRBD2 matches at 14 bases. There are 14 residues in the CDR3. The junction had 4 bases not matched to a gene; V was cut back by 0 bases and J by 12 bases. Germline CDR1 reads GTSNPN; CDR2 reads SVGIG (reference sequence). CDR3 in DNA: TGTGCCTGGAGTGTCGGGACTAGCGGGAGTCGGCAGTTCTTC. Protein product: CAWSVGTSGSRQFF.

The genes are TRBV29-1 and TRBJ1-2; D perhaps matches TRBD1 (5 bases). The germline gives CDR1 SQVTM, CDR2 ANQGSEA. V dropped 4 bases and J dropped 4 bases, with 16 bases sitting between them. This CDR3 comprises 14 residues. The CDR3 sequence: CSVVPGYGGYGYTF. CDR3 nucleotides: TGCAGCGTTGTCCCGGGGTACGGGGGCTATGGCTACACCTTC.

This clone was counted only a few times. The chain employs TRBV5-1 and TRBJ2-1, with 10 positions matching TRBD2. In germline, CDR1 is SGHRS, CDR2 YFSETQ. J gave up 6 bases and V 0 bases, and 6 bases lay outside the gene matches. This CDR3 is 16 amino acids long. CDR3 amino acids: CASSLAPAGGLNEQFF. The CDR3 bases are TGCGCCAGCAGCTTGGCCCCAGCGGGAGGGCTCAATGAGCAGTTCTTC.

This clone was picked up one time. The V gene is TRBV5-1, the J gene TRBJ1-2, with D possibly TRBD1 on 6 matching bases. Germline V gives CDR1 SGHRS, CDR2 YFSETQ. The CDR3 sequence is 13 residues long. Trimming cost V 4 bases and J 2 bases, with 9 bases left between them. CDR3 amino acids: CASSGTGNYGYTF. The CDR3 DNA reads TGCGCCAGCAGCGGTACAGGGAACTATGGCTACACCTTC.

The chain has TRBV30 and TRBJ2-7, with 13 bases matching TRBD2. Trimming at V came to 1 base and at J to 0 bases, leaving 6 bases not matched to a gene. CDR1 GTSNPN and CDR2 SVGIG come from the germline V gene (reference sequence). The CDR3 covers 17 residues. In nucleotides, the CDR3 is TGTGCCTGGAGTGCTCAAAGGACTAGCGGGAGCTCCTACGAGCAGTACTTC. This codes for CAWSAQRTSGSSYEQYF. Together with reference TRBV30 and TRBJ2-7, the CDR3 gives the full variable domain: SQTIHQWPATLVQPVGSPLSLECTVEGTSNPNLYWYRQAAGRGLQLLFYSVGIGQISSEVPQNLSASRPQDRQFILSSKKLLLSDSGFYLCAWSAQRTSGSSYEQYFGPGTRLTVT.

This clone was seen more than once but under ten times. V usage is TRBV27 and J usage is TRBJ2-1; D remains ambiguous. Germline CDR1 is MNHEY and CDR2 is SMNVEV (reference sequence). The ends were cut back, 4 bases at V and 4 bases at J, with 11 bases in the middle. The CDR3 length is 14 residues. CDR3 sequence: CASSSRTKYNEQFF. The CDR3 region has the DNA TGTGCCAGCAGTTCGCGGACCAAATACAATGAGCAGTTCTTC.

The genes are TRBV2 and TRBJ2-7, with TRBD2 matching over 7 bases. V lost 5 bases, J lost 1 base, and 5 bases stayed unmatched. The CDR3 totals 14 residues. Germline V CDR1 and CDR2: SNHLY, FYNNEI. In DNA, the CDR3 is TGTGCCAGCAGTCCCCGGGACTATTCCTACGAGCAGTACTTC. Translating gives CASSPRDYSYEQYF.

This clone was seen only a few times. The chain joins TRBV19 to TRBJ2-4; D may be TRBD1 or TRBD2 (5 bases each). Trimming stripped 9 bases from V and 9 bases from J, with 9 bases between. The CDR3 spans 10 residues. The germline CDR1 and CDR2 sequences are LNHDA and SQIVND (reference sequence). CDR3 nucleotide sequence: TGTGCCAGCCGGGACCCCATTCAGTACTTC. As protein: CASRDPIQYF.

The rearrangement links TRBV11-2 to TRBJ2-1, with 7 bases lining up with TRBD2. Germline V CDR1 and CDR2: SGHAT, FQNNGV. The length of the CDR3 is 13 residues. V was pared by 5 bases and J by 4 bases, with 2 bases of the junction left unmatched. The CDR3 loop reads CASSRGLYNEQFF. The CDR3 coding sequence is TGTGCCAGCAGCAGGGGACTATACAATGAGCAGTTCTTC.

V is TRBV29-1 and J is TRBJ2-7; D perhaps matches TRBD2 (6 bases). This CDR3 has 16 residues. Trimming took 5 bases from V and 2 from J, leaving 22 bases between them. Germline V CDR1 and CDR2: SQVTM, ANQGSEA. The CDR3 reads CSVLKRGERVTYEQYF. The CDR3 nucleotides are TGCAGCGTTCTTAAGCGCGGCGAGCGGGTCACCTACGAGCAGTACTTC.

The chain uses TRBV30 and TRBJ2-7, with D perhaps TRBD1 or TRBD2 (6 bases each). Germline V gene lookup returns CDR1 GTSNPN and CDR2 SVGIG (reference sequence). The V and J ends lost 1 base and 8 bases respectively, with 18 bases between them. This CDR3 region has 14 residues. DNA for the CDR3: TGTGCCTGGAGTGCGCTGGGAGGACAGTTAAAGCAGTACTTC. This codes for CAWSALGGQLKQYF.

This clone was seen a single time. Written as DNA, the CDR3 is TGTGCCAGCTCACCTCACAGGGGGGGAGATCAGCCCCAGCATTTT. Amino acids: CASSPHRGGDQPQHF. V and J are TRBV18 and TRBJ1-5; 8 bases fit TRBD1. The germline CDR1 and CDR2 sequences are KGHSH and LQKENI. With V trimmed by 3 bases and J by 5 bases, 6 bases remained unmatched. CDR3 length: 15 residues.

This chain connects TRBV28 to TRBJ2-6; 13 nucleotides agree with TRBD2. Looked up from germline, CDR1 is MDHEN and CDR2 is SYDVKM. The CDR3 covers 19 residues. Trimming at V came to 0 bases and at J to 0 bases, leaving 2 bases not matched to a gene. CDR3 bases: TGTGCCAGCAGTTTATGGGGACTAGCGGGATCCTCTGGGGCCAACGTCCTGACTTTC. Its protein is CASSLWGLAGSSGANVLTF.

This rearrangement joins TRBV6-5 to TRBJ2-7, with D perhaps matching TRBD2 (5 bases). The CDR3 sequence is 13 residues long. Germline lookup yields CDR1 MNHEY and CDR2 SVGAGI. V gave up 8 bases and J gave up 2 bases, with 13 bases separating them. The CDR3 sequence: CASGESDTYEQYF. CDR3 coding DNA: TGTGCCAGCGGGGAGTCCGACACCTACGAGCAGTACTTC.